These 10 T cell receptor beta chains were sequenced from one sample in a study of blood T cell repertoires in COVID-19. Only in-frame clones appear in the TCRdb table, and some are missing; sequencing was by immunoSEQ multiplex PCR. The repertoire has approximately 300,000 clones, 75% to 95% of them found once; the top ten carry approximately 7.5%. Sequenced: peripheral blood. These receptors originate from a woman in her twenties or thirties with COVID-19, enrolled during active disease.

The chain carries TRBV28 and TRBJ2-7; 7 nucleotides match TRBD2. The junction had 9 bases not matched to a gene; V was cut back by 3 bases and J by 7 bases. The CDR3 runs to 14 residues. The V gene's germline CDR1 is MDHEN and CDR2 SYDVKM. The CDR3 DNA reads as TGTGCCAGCAGTTTTGCCGGGAGGCCGGGGGAGCAGTACTTC. As protein: CASSFAGRPGEQYF. The complete variable domain, with remaining parts taken from reference TRBV28 and TRBJ2-7, reads DVKVTQSSRYLVKRTGEKVFLECVQDMDHENMFWYRQDPGLGLRLIYFSYDVKMKEKGDIPEGYSVSREKKERFSLILESASTNQTSMYLCASSFAGRPGEQYFGPGTRLTVT.

This sequence joins TRBV10-3 and TRBJ2-7; a possible D gene is TRBD2 (6 bases). V was shortened by 5 bases and J by 2 bases, with 10 bases between the two germline ends. Germline CDR1 and CDR2: ENHRY and SYGVKD. The CDR3 extends over 13 amino acids. The CDR3 DNA sequence: TGTGCCATCAGTTGGGACTCGACCTACGAGCAGTACTTC. This gives the protein CAISWDSTYEQYF.

The CDR3 spells CASSSRGLTGELFF. CDR3 DNA sequence: TGTGCCAGCAGCTCAAGGGGACTCACCGGGGAGCTGTTTTTT. V gene TRBV6-5 combines with J gene TRBJ2-2; D may be TRBD2 (6 bases). Trimming cost V 6 bases and J 4 bases, with 12 bases left between them. Germline V gives CDR1 MNHEY, CDR2 SVGAGI. The CDR3 sequence is 14 residues long.

The rearrangement joins TRBV5-6 to TRBJ1-2, with TRBD1 matching over 7 bases. The CDR3 loop spans 13 amino acids. V lost 2 bases and J lost 8; bases outside the gene matches: 6. Germline V lookup: CDR1 SGHDT, CDR2 YYEEEE. The CDR3 DNA reads TGTGCCAGCAGCTTACAGGGGCTTGTCGGCTACACCTTC. This translates into CASSLQGLVGYTF.

The chain has TRBV6-6 and TRBJ1-4; D not resolved. CDR1 is MNHNY, CDR2 SVGAGI, per germline (reference sequence). This CDR3 contains 15 residues. Trimming stripped 0 bases from V and 10 bases from J, with 15 bases between. CDR3 bases: TGTGCCAGCAGTTACTCGAGCCCGCCTGGAGTAAAACTGTTTTTT. It codes for CASSYSSPPGVKLFF.

CDR3 sequence: CAWNPGQTDYETQYF. The CDR3 DNA follows: TGTGCCTGGAATCCGGGACAAACAGATTATGAGACCCAGTACTTC. The rearrangement uses TRBV30 and TRBJ2-5; perhaps TRBD1 as D (6 bases). The V gene's germline CDR1 is GTSNPN and CDR2 SVGIG (reference sequence). CDR3 length equals 15 residues. Between the trimmed V and J ends, which lost 4 bases and 5 bases, there was a span of 20 bases.

V gene TRBV27 combines with J gene TRBJ1-1; the D gene is possibly TRBD1 (5 bases). V dropped 5 bases and J dropped 3 bases, with 19 bases sitting between them. This CDR3 has 16 amino acids. Germline values: CDR1 MNHEY, CDR2 SMNVEV (reference sequence). CDR3 loop: CASSPNPKGYHTEAFF. The CDR3 DNA sequence: TGTGCCAGCAGTCCCAACCCCAAGGGGTATCACACTGAAGCTTTCTTT.

The rearrangement uses TRBV10-3 and TRBJ1-2, with 8 bases lining up with TRBD1. The CDR3 is 15 residues long. V lost 6 bases to trimming and J lost 2 bases; unmatched junction nucleotides: 8. CDR1 and CDR2 (germline): ENHRY, SYGVKD. CDR3 region: CAISSGQEENYGYTF. The CDR3 region has the DNA TGTGCCATCAGCTCGGGACAGGAGGAGAACTATGGCTACACCTTC.

The chain is built from TRBV28 and TRBJ1-3; 7 bases map to TRBD1. The length of the CDR3 is 14 residues. Trimming cost V 4 bases and J 5 bases; bases outside gene matches: 5. From germline, CDR1 is MDHEN and CDR2 SYDVKM. This CDR3 is CASSSGTVRNTIYF. In DNA, the CDR3 is TGTGCCAGCAGTTCCGGGACAGTAAGAAACACCATATATTTT.

This rearrangement joins TRBV6-6 to TRBJ1-1; 10 nucleotides match TRBD1. Germline V gene lookup returns CDR1 MNHNY and CDR2 SVGAGI (reference sequence). V lost 2 bases to trimming and J lost 4 bases; unmatched junction nucleotides: 7. The CDR3 sequence is 16 residues long. CDR3 sequence (DNA): TGTGCCAGCAGTTACGGGACAGGGGAAAGGGGCACTGAAGCTTTCTTT. Encoded protein: CASSYGTGERGTEAFF.